These T cell receptor beta chains were read from a single sample in a study of blood T cell repertoires in COVID-19. Using immunoSEQ multiplex PCR, the repertoire was profiled, and TCRdb retains in-frame clones only, with some absent. The table lists 310,000 or so clones, around nine tenths of them singletons. Input material: peripheral blood. These receptors were collected from a woman under 40 with COVID-19, enrolled during active disease. CDR3s include the opening cysteine and the closing phenylalanine or tryptophan. A D gene is named only where the DNA matches it firmly. The size field is filled for only some rows; it gives once, few, many or a size class.

j_call: TRBJ2-7; clone_size: -; d_call: TRBD2; v_call: TRBV18; cdr3_aa: CASSPTSGSPYEQYF; cdr3_nt: TGTGCCAGCTCACCAACTAGCGGGAGCCCCTACGAGCAGTACTTC
j_call: TRBJ1-1; clone_size: -; d_call: TRBD1; v_call: TRBV5-1; cdr3_aa: CASSRDRPTEAFF; cdr3_nt: TGCGCCAGCAGCAGGGACAGGCCGACTGAAGCTTTCTTT
j_call: TRBJ1-1; clone_size: -; d_call: -; v_call: TRBV7-9; cdr3_aa: CASSLHLRRDTEAFF; cdr3_nt: TGTGCCAGCAGCTTACATTTACGGAGGGACACTGAAGCTTTCTTT
j_call: TRBJ2-1; clone_size: -; d_call: TRBD2; v_call: TRBV9; cdr3_aa: CASSVPTSGYNEQFF; cdr3_nt: TGTGCCAGCAGCGTCCCGACTAGCGGTTACAATGAGCAGTTCTTC
j_call: TRBJ1-5; clone_size: -; d_call: -; v_call: TRBV9; cdr3_aa: CASSRGGGSREPQHF; cdr3_nt: TGTGCCAGCAGCCGGGGAGGAGGGTCCCGGGAGCCCCAGCATTTT
j_call: TRBJ1-1; clone_size: -; d_call: -; v_call: TRBV6-5; cdr3_aa: CASGAYVAFF; cdr3_nt: TGTGCCTCTGGGGCCTACGTGGCTTTCTTT
j_call: TRBJ2-7; clone_size: -; d_call: TRBD1; v_call: TRBV5-6; cdr3_aa: CASSFQYRGFYEQYF; cdr3_nt: TGTGCCAGCAGCTTTCAGTACAGGGGGTTCTACGAGCAGTACTTC
j_call: TRBJ2-2; clone_size: -; d_call: TRBD2; v_call: TRBV30; cdr3_aa: CAWSLSAGVIGELFF; cdr3_nt: TGTGCCTGGAGTCTTTCAGCGGGAGTGATCGGGGAGCTGTTTTTT
j_call: TRBJ2-7; clone_size: -; d_call: -; v_call: TRBV5-1; cdr3_aa: CASSPDRTGEQYF; cdr3_nt: TGCGCCAGCAGCCCTGACAGGACTGGCGAGCAGTACTTC
j_call: TRBJ2-1; clone_size: few; d_call: TRBD2; v_call: TRBV11-2; cdr3_aa: CASTSSSGMGSSYNEQFF; cdr3_nt: TGTGCCAGCACCTCCTCTAGCGGGATGGGGAGCTCCTACAATGAGCAGTTCTTC
j_call: TRBJ2-7; clone_size: -; d_call: TRBD1; v_call: TRBV5-1; cdr3_aa: CASSLGQGAYEQYF; cdr3_nt: TGCGCCAGCAGCTTGGGGCAGGGGGCATACGAGCAGTACTTC
j_call: TRBJ2-5; clone_size: -; d_call: TRBD2; v_call: TRBV5-1; cdr3_aa: CASRRGTQETQYF; cdr3_nt: TGCGCCAGCCGGCGGGGGACCCAAGAGACCCAGTACTTC
j_call: TRBJ2-3; clone_size: once; d_call: -; v_call: TRBV4-2; cdr3_aa: CASSHLRVSGPSTDTQYF; cdr3_nt: TGTGCCAGCAGCCACCTGAGGGTAAGCGGGCCTAGCACAGATACGCAGTATTTT
j_call: TRBJ2-2; clone_size: -; d_call: -; v_call: TRBV15; cdr3_aa: CATRSRGGELFF; cdr3_nt: TGTGCCACCCGCTCTAGGGGGGGGGAGCTGTTTTTT
j_call: TRBJ2-7; clone_size: -; d_call: -; v_call: TRBV27; cdr3_aa: CASTGVSYPYEQYF; cdr3_nt: TGTGCCAGCACCGGTGTTTCCTACCCCTACGAGCAGTACTTC
j_call: TRBJ2-2; clone_size: -; d_call: -; v_call: TRBV5-1; cdr3_aa: CASSSTNIIAQFVPGELFF; cdr3_nt: TGCGCCAGCAGCTCCACAAACATAATAGCGCAATTTGTCCCCGGGGAGCTGTTTTTT
j_call: TRBJ2-3; clone_size: -; d_call: TRBD2; v_call: TRBV6-1; cdr3_aa: CASSEVVAGGGTDTQYF; cdr3_nt: TGTGCCAGCAGTGAGGTGGTAGCGGGAGGAGGCACAGATACGCAGTATTTT
j_call: TRBJ1-2; clone_size: -; d_call: -; v_call: TRBV2; cdr3_aa: CASSEKVGYYGYTF; cdr3_nt: TGTGCCAGCAGTGAAAAAGTGGGCTACTATGGCTACACCTTC
j_call: TRBJ2-7; clone_size: few; d_call: TRBD2; v_call: TRBV5-1; cdr3_aa: CASSPGGGLDEQYF; cdr3_nt: TGCGCCAGCAGCCCCGGGGGGGGGCTCGACGAGCAGTACTTC
j_call: TRBJ2-7; clone_size: -; d_call: TRBD2; v_call: TRBV27; cdr3_aa: CASSPPRLASHYEQYF; cdr3_nt: TGTGCCAGCAGTCCACCTCGACTAGCTTCCCACTACGAGCAGTACTTC
j_call: TRBJ2-3; clone_size: -; d_call: TRBD1; v_call: TRBV9; cdr3_aa: CASSIGVGDRGTDTQYF; cdr3_nt: TGTGCCAGCAGCATTGGGGTAGGGGACAGGGGCACAGATACGCAGTATTTT
j_call: TRBJ1-2; clone_size: -; d_call: TRBD1; v_call: TRBV19; cdr3_aa: CASAPGQNYGYTF; cdr3_nt: TGTGCCAGCGCTCCGGGACAGAACTATGGCTACACCTTC
j_call: TRBJ2-7; clone_size: -; d_call: TRBD2; v_call: TRBV6-5; cdr3_aa: CASSTGTSGYEQYF; cdr3_nt: TGTGCCAGCAGTACCGGGACTAGCGGCTACGAGCAGTACTTC
j_call: TRBJ1-6; clone_size: few; d_call: TRBD1; v_call: TRBV10-3; cdr3_aa: CAISEGTGGGSPLHF; cdr3_nt: TGTGCCATCAGTGAGGGTACAGGGGGCGGCTCACCCCTCCACTTT
j_call: TRBJ2-5; clone_size: -; d_call: -; v_call: TRBV20-1; cdr3_aa: CSAGPKETQYF; cdr3_nt: TGCAGTGCGGGCCCGAAAGAGACCCAGTACTTC
j_call: TRBJ1-1; clone_size: -; d_call: -; v_call: TRBV9; cdr3_aa: CASSRLRRDSNEAFF; cdr3_nt: TGTGCCAGCAGCCGTTTAAGGAGGGATTCGAATGAAGCTTTCTTT
j_call: TRBJ1-2; clone_size: -; d_call: -; v_call: TRBV9; cdr3_aa: CASSPAGDGYTF; cdr3_nt: TGTGCCAGCAGCCCGGCGGGGGATGGCTACACCTTC
j_call: TRBJ1-5; clone_size: -; d_call: -; v_call: TRBV2; cdr3_aa: CASAGDNQPQHF; cdr3_nt: TGTGCCAGCGCGGGGGACAATCAGCCCCAGCATTTT
j_call: TRBJ1-3; clone_size: -; d_call: TRBD1; v_call: TRBV5-1; cdr3_aa: CASSSRGGMGNTIYF; cdr3_nt: TGCGCCAGCAGCTCGCGAGGGGGCATGGGAAACACCATATATTTT
j_call: TRBJ2-2; clone_size: -; d_call: TRBD2; v_call: TRBV3-1/TRBV3-2; cdr3_aa: CASSPVSGNPTGELFF; cdr3_nt: TGTGCCAGCAGCCCTGTTAGCGGGAATCCCACCGGGGAGCTGTTTTTT
j_call: TRBJ2-3; clone_size: -; d_call: TRBD1; v_call: TRBV5-4; cdr3_aa: CASSPDRSTDTQYF; cdr3_nt: TGTGCCAGCAGCCCGGACAGGAGCACAGATACGCAGTATTTT
j_call: TRBJ1-4; clone_size: -; d_call: -; v_call: TRBV18; cdr3_aa: CASSPAGGWEKLFF; cdr3_nt: TGTGCCAGCTCACCCGCGGGGGGCTGGGAAAAACTGTTTTTT
j_call: TRBJ1-3; clone_size: -; d_call: -; v_call: TRBV7-9; cdr3_aa: CASSPRGGATGNTIYF; cdr3_nt: TGTGCCAGCAGCCCCCGTGGAGGGGCAACTGGAAACACCATATATTTT
j_call: TRBJ2-3; clone_size: -; d_call: -; v_call: TRBV7-9; cdr3_aa: CASSLAASPTDTQYF; cdr3_nt: TGTGCCAGCAGCTTAGCGGCTAGCCCCACAGATACGCAGTATTTT
j_call: TRBJ2-7; clone_size: -; d_call: TRBD2; v_call: TRBV27; cdr3_aa: CASSLGTSGKSEQYF; cdr3_nt: TGTGCCAGCAGTTTAGGGACTAGCGGGAAGTCCGAGCAGTACTTC
j_call: TRBJ2-3; clone_size: -; d_call: TRBD1; v_call: TRBV7-9; cdr3_aa: CASSLRTGGITDTQYF; cdr3_nt: TGTGCCAGCAGCTTACGGACAGGGGGAATCACAGATACGCAGTATTTT
j_call: TRBJ2-5; clone_size: once; d_call: -; v_call: TRBV19; cdr3_aa: CASSMQETQYF; cdr3_nt: TGTGCCAGTAGTATGCAGGAGACCCAGTACTTC
j_call: TRBJ2-1; clone_size: -; d_call: -; v_call: TRBV4-2; cdr3_aa: CASSKGGPSNEQFF; cdr3_nt: TGTGCCAGCAGCAAGGGGGGGCCCTCCAATGAGCAGTTCTTC
j_call: TRBJ1-2; clone_size: -; d_call: TRBD1; v_call: TRBV30; cdr3_aa: CAWSTSDRDWRGYTF; cdr3_nt: TGTGCCTGGAGCACATCCGACAGGGACTGGCGAGGCTACACCTTC
j_call: TRBJ2-7; clone_size: -; d_call: TRBD2; v_call: TRBV3-1/TRBV3-2; cdr3_aa: CASSQSGPGGAYEQYF; cdr3_nt: TGTGCCAGCAGCCAAAGTGGCCCCGGGGGGGCCTACGAGCAGTACTTC
j_call: TRBJ2-5; clone_size: once; d_call: -; v_call: TRBV5-1; cdr3_aa: CASSLGTTLGQETQYF; cdr3_nt: TGCGCCAGCAGCTTGGGGACAACCCTAGGGCAAGAGACCCAGTACTTC
j_call: TRBJ1-2; clone_size: -; d_call: -; v_call: TRBV2; cdr3_aa: CASQSSSANYGYTF; cdr3_nt: TGTGCCAGCCAGTCGTCGTCAGCTAACTATGGCTACACCTTC
j_call: TRBJ2-5; clone_size: -; d_call: -; v_call: TRBV3-1/TRBV3-2; cdr3_aa: CASRSQGAETQYF; cdr3_nt: TGTGCCAGCAGATCACAGGGAGCGGAGACCCAGTACTTC
j_call: TRBJ2-2; clone_size: once; d_call: TRBD1; v_call: TRBV25-1; cdr3_aa: CASSLQGGATGELFF; cdr3_nt: TGTGCCAGCAGTTTACAGGGGGGAGCCACCGGGGAGCTGTTTTTT
j_call: TRBJ2-3; clone_size: -; d_call: -; v_call: TRBV24-1; cdr3_aa: CATSELGGNTDTQYF; cdr3_nt: TGTGCCACCAGTGAGCTGGGCGGGAACACAGATACGCAGTATTTT
j_call: TRBJ2-1; clone_size: -; d_call: -; v_call: TRBV20-1; cdr3_aa: CSAGPGDEQFF; cdr3_nt: TGCAGTGCTGGCCCGGGGGATGAGCAGTTCTTC
j_call: TRBJ2-7; clone_size: -; d_call: TRBD1; v_call: TRBV28; cdr3_aa: CASSLIGTGSPHEQYF; cdr3_nt: TGTGCCAGCAGTTTAATCGGGACAGGGAGTCCCCACGAGCAGTACTTC
j_call: TRBJ2-1; clone_size: -; d_call: TRBD2; v_call: TRBV18; cdr3_aa: CASSPPALAGGGEQFF; cdr3_nt: TGTGCCAGCTCACCACCGGCACTAGCGGGAGGGGGTGAGCAGTTCTTC
j_call: TRBJ2-3; clone_size: -; d_call: -; v_call: TRBV6-1; cdr3_aa: CASSDRFTSTDTQYF; cdr3_nt: TGTGCCAGCAGTGACAGGTTTACTAGCACAGATACGCAGTATTTT
j_call: TRBJ1-1; clone_size: -; d_call: -; v_call: TRBV2; cdr3_aa: CASSEIGVGMAEAFF; cdr3_nt: TGTGCCAGCAGTGAAATCGGGGTGGGGATGGCTGAAGCTTTCTTT
j_call: TRBJ1-5; clone_size: -; d_call: TRBD1; v_call: TRBV10-3; cdr3_aa: CAISDGQGGNQPQHF; cdr3_nt: TGTGCCATCAGTGATGGACAGGGAGGCAATCAGCCCCAGCATTTT
j_call: TRBJ2-7; clone_size: -; d_call: TRBD2; v_call: TRBV2; cdr3_aa: CASRLAGDSYEQYF; cdr3_nt: TGTGCCAGCAGGCTAGCGGGAGACTCCTACGAGCAGTACTTC
j_call: TRBJ1-6; clone_size: few; d_call: -; v_call: TRBV28; cdr3_aa: CASSSGSRYSRRDSPLHF; cdr3_nt: TGTGCCAGCAGTTCGGGGTCCAGATACAGCCGTAGGGATTCACCCCTCCACTTT
j_call: TRBJ2-6; clone_size: -; d_call: -; v_call: TRBV27; cdr3_aa: CASSSGRLSGANVLTF; cdr3_nt: TGTGCCAGCAGTTCCGGTCGCCTCTCTGGGGCCAACGTCCTGACTTTC
j_call: TRBJ2-7; clone_size: -; d_call: -; v_call: TRBV7-9; cdr3_aa: CASSSTHLSYEQYF; cdr3_nt: TGTGCCAGCAGCTCGACACATTTAAGCTACGAGCAGTACTTC
j_call: TRBJ1-1; clone_size: -; d_call: -; v_call: TRBV14; cdr3_aa: CASSQGWTGLRTEAFF; cdr3_nt: TGTGCCAGCAGCCAAGGTTGGACTGGGCTGAGGACTGAAGCTTTCTTT
j_call: TRBJ1-1; clone_size: -; d_call: -; v_call: TRBV29-1; cdr3_aa: CSGRDRTNTEAFF; cdr3_nt: TGCAGCGGGCGCGACAGAACGAACACTGAAGCTTTCTTT